The clone carrying this T cell receptor (beta chain) has more than one count but fewer than ten. CDR3 length: 16 amino acids. V lost 0 bases and J lost 0, with 8 bases in between. Germline values: CDR1 MGHRA, CDR2 YSYEKL. The entry originates in a study of T cell repertoires in cytomegalovirus infection. Across the whole study: From public TCR beta signatures came an indication of both CMV infection and matching HLA type.

MiXCR, applied by TCRdb to the reads, yields one record per CDR3 protein. The sample contains hundreds of thousands of distinct CDR3 sequences, around 24% of which appear only once. The sequenced sample consisted of CD8+ T cells from PBMCs. This TCR came from a human donor in good health (CMV status not recorded). Some clones in this sample may be carry-over from other donors' samples. The J gene is TRBJ2-2, the V gene TRBV4-1; D is unresolved. The CDR3 here is CASSQDGSTNTGELFF. CDR3 coding DNA: TGCGCCAGCAGCCAAGATGGCTCTACGAACACCGGGGAGCTGTTTTTT.